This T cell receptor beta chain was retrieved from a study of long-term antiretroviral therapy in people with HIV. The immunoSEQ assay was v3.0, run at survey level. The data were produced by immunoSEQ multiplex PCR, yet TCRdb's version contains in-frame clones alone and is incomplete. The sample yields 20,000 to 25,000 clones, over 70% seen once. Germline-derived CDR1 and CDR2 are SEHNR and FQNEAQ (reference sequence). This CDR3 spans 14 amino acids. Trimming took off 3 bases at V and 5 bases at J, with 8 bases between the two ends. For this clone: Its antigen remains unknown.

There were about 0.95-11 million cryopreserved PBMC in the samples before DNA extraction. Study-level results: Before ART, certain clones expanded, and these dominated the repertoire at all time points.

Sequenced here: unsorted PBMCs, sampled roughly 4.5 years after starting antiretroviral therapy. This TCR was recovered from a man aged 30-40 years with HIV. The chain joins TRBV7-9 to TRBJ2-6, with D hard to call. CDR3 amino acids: CASSFRERANVLTF. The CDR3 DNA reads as TGTGCCAGCAGCTTCCGTGAGAGGGCCAACGTCCTGACTTTC.